A selection of T cell receptor beta chains follows, all from one sample in a study of molecular identifiers for immune sequencing clone quantification. Each CDR3 protein is one row after TCRdb ran MiXCR on the PCR reads. Here the sample spans about 510,000 distinct CDR3 sequences, 25% being singletons. Sequenced input: naive CD8+ T cells from blood, with Jurkat cell RNA spiked in. These receptors all stem from a human donor in good health. Some libraries in this study had Jurkat cell RNA spiked in. Each CDR3 is given with its conserved first and last residue. Each record gives: clone size, J gene, V gene, D gene, CDR3 length, CDR3 DNA, CDR3 protein. D genes are given only for firm matches. Clone sizes are given selectively: once, few, many, or a class where the clone is expanded.

few TRBJ2-1 TRBV14 TRBD2 15 TGTGCCAGCAGACCGACTAGCGGAGTATACAATGAGCAGTTCTTC CASRPTSGVYNEQFF
few TRBJ1-1 TRBV28 . 14 TGTGCCAGCAGTTTTCGTTTAGGGAACACTGAAGCTTTCTTT CASSFRLGNTEAFF
. TRBJ2-7 TRBV20-1 . 15 TGCAGTGCTAGATCCCCCGGCTCCCTGTTAGGCGAGCAGTACTTC CSARSPGSLLGEQYF
few TRBJ1-1 TRBV27 TRBD1 16 TGTGCCAGCAGGGAGGTACAGGGGTTTGTGAACACTGAAGCTTTCTTT CASREVQGFVNTEAFF
. TRBJ2-7 TRBV5-3 TRBD1 15 TGTGCCAGCAGCCGTGGGACAGGGGAGGACTACGAGCAGTACTTC CASSRGTGEDYEQYF
. TRBJ2-3 TRBV30 . 15 TGTGTCTGGACTAGGACAGGGAGCACCACAGATACGCAGTATTTT CVWTRTGSTTDTQYF
few TRBJ2-2 TRBV13 TRBD2 16 TGTGCCAGCAGCCTTGCTAGCGGACCAAACACCGGGGAGCTGTTTTTT CASSLASGPNTGELFF
. TRBJ2-5 TRBV20-1 TRBD1 16 TGCAGTGCTAGAGATCCGGACAGGGGGCAATGGGAGACCCAGTACTTC CSARDPDRGQWETQYF
many TRBJ1-4 TRBV7-9 . 15 TGTGCCAGCAGTACGCGCGCAATGGGCGAGGTAAAACTGTTTTTT CASSTRAMGEVKLFF
many TRBJ2-5 TRBV28 . 11 TGTGCCACCAACGAGGGAGAGACCCAGTACTTC CATNEGETQYF
. TRBJ2-7 TRBV7-9 . 16 TGTGCCAGCAGCTTCCTCTCTGGGACTTACTCCTACGAGCAGTACTTC CASSFLSGTYSYEQYF
few TRBJ2-3 TRBV28 . 15 TGTGCCAGCAGCTTGACAGCGCTACTCACAGATACGCAGTATTTT CASSLTALLTDTQYF
many TRBJ1-1 TRBV4-1 . 13 TGCGCCAGCAGCCAAGTGTGGACAGAGGAGGCTTTCTTT CASSQVWTEEAFF
. TRBJ1-1 TRBV5-1 TRBD1 15 TGCGCCAGCAGCTTGGAGGCAGGGGGCTACACTGAAGCTTTCTTT CASSLEAGGYTEAFF
few TRBJ2-1 TRBV4-1 TRBD2 15 TGCGCCAGCAGCCAAGCGTCTAGCGGAGGAAATGAGCAGTTCTTC CASSQASSGGNEQFF